Presented here are 15 T cell receptor beta chains from one specimen sequenced in a study of multiple sclerosis patients with progressive multifocal leukoencephalopathy. Described time point: before natalizumab initiation. Produced via immunoSEQ multiplex PCR; TCRdb's table is partial and in-frame only. The table lists under 40,000 clones, 80% to 95% of them singletons, with roughly 2% in the top ten. Specimen: PBMCs. The receptors come from a man aged 30 to 45 with multiple sclerosis.

The rearrangement joins TRBV7-2 to TRBJ1-1, with 9 bases lining up with TRBD1. The CDR3 has 17 amino acids. V lost 4 bases to trimming and J lost 3 bases; unmatched junction nucleotides: 12. The germline V gene encodes CDR1 SGHTA and CDR2 FQGNSA. The chain's CDR3 is CASSSRPGTGTHTEAFF. The DNA for the CDR3 is TGTGCCAGCAGCTCGCGTCCCGGGACAGGGACCCACACTGAAGCTTTCTTT. Looking up the rest from reference TRBV7-2 and TRBJ1-1 gives the full variable domain: GAGVSQSPSNKVTEKGKDVELRCDPISGHTALYWYRQSLGQGLEFLIYFQGNSAPDKSGLPSDRFSAERTGGSVSTLTIQRTQQEDSAVYLCASSSRPGTGTHTEAFFGQGTRLTVV.

The chain has TRBV5-5 and TRBJ1-2; D is undetermined. The germline CDR1 and CDR2 sequences are SGHKS and YYEKEE (reference sequence). This CDR3 has 15 residues. The V end was cut by 3 bases, the J end by 5 bases, with 17 bases between. CDR3 protein: CASSWAASGQYGYTF. CDR3 DNA: TGTGCCAGCAGCTGGGCCGCCTCGGGCCAATATGGCTACACCTTC.

V is TRBV19 and J is TRBJ1-1; unclear D gene. Germline loops: CDR1 LNHDA, CDR2 SQIVND (reference sequence). The CDR3 has 14 residues. The V gene lost 2 bases and the J gene lost 0 bases, with 7 bases spanning the gap. CDR3 region: CASSIRAMNTEAFF. The CDR3 bases are TGTGCCAGTAGTATAAGGGCGATGAACACTGAAGCTTTCTTT.

V and J are TRBV5-6 and TRBJ2-5; D remains unclear. Trimming cost V 2 bases and J 4 bases, with 12 bases left between them. CDR1 and CDR2 from the germline V gene are SGHDT and YYEEEE. The CDR3 is made up of 14 amino acids. CDR3 sequence: CASSFFPGLETQYF. The CDR3 DNA reads as TGTGCCAGCAGCTTCTTTCCCGGTTTAGAGACCCAGTACTTC. The full variable domain, with the rest looked up from reference TRBV5-6 and TRBJ2-5, is DAGVTQSPTHLIKTRGQQVTLRCSPKSGHDTVSWYQQALGQGPQFIFQYYEEEERQRGNFPDRFSGHQFPNYSSELNVNALLLGDSALYLCASSFFPGLETQYFGPGTRLLVL.

This clone was seen once. The chain links TRBV14 to TRBJ1-1; D might be TRBD1 (6 bases). Deletions cut 2 bases from V and 4 bases from J, with 14 bases between. CDR1 is SGHDN, CDR2 FVKESK, per germline. There are 15 residues in the CDR3. CDR3 nucleotide sequence: TGTGCCAGCAGCCAAATCAGTACAGGGCGCACTGAAGCTTTCTTT. Protein sequence: CASSQISTGRTEAFF.

The V gene is TRBV6-5, the J gene TRBJ1-2, with a tentative D call TRBD1 (6 bases). Germline V gives CDR1 MNHEY, CDR2 SVGAGI. V was shortened by 5 bases and J by 5 bases, with 18 bases between the two germline ends. The CDR3 has 15 amino acids. In DNA, the CDR3 is TGTGCCAGCAGTCCGCGCCAGGGGACGTGGTATGGCTACACCTTC. Translating it yields CASSPRQGTWYGYTF.

J is TRBJ2-3 and V is TRBV18; D gene unclear. V was trimmed by 0 bases and J by 1 base, leaving 5 bases between them. The CDR3 length is 14 residues. Germline V CDR1 and CDR2: KGHSH, LQKENI. The DNA for the CDR3 is TGTGCCAGCTCACCACCGGCTCGCACAGATACGCAGTATTTT. Encoded protein: CASSPPARTDTQYF.

J is TRBJ2-7 and V is TRBV7-9, with 7 bases that match TRBD2. CDR1 is SEHNR, CDR2 FQNEAQ, per germline (reference sequence). This CDR3 has 13 amino acids. Unmatched junction bases numbered 4, after V lost 2 bases and J lost 6 bases. CDR3 nucleotides: TGTGCCAGCAGCTTAACGGGCGGGAGCGAGCAGTACGTC. Amino acid sequence: CASSLTGGSEQYV.

This CDR3 is CATYESGELFF. CDR3 DNA: TGTGCCACCTACGAGTCCGGGGAGCTGTTTTTT. The rearrangement links TRBV4-2 to TRBJ2-2; D not certain. Trimming cost V 10 bases and J 6 bases, with 9 bases left between them. Per the germline V gene, CDR1 is LGHNA and CDR2 is YNFKEQ. The CDR3 sequence is 11 residues long.

The rearrangement links TRBV9 to TRBJ2-3; unclear D gene. Germline-derived CDR1 and CDR2 are SGDLS and YYNGEE. The CDR3 extends over 15 amino acids. V shed 0 bases and J shed 0 bases, with 8 bases lying between them. Here the CDR3 reads CASSVGATSTDTQYF. The CDR3 coding sequence is TGTGCCAGCAGCGTAGGAGCGACTAGCACAGATACGCAGTATTTT. Together with reference TRBV9 and TRBJ2-3, the CDR3 gives the full variable domain: DSGVTQTPKHLITATGQRVTLRCSPRSGDLSVYWYQQSLDQGLQFLIQYYNGEERAKGNILERFSAQQFPDLHSELNLSSLELGDSALYFCASSVGATSTDTQYFGPGTRLTVL.

Details on this clone: The same CDR3 arises from other DNA sequences in this sample as well. This sequence joins TRBV21-1 and TRBJ2-3; TRBD2, the D gene given by the table, was not confirmed from the DNA. TRBV21-1 counts as a pseudogene. This CDR3 region has 15 residues. Written as DNA, the CDR3 is TGTGCCAGCAGCTTTTCGGGGCTAGCGGGAGATACGCAGTATTTT. Amino acid sequence: CASSFSGLAGDTQYF.

The chain uses TRBV10-3 and TRBJ2-3; the D gene is possibly TRBD2 (6 bases). Germline V gene sequence: CDR1 ENHRY, CDR2 SYGVKD. The CDR3 has 14 amino acids. Trimming removed 6 bases at V and 1 base at J, with 11 bases between. The CDR3 is CAIRSGGGTDTQYF. DNA of the CDR3: TGTGCCATCAGATCCGGCGGGGGCACAGATACGCAGTATTTT.

The chain combines TRBV27 with TRBJ1-2, with D tentatively TRBD1 (6 bases). From germline, CDR1 is MNHEY and CDR2 SMNVEV (reference sequence). This CDR3 spans 14 amino acids. Trimming took 6 bases from V and 6 from J, leaving 17 bases between them. CDR3 sequence: CASRTQGAPHGYTF. The CDR3 DNA is TGTGCCAGCAGAACACAGGGAGCCCCTCATGGCTACACCTTC.

This clone was observed a few times. The chain joins TRBV10-3 to TRBJ1-3; 7 bases match TRBD1. J was trimmed by 4 bases and V by 4 bases; bases with no gene match: 13. Germline V lookup: CDR1 ENHRY, CDR2 SYGVKD. The CDR3 sequence is 17 residues long. The CDR3 DNA reads TGTGCCATCAGTGGTTCTTTCCTCGTGACAGGGGGAAACACCATATATTTT. Protein sequence: CAISGSFLVTGGNTIYF.

This chain uses TRBV6-1 with TRBJ1-2; maybe TRBD1 (6 bases). The germline gives CDR1 MNHNS, CDR2 SASEGT. Trimming shortened V by 2 bases and J by 6 bases, and 19 bases separated the two germline ends. The CDR3 length is 16 residues. CDR3 in amino acids: CASSELTGYELDGYTF. CDR3 bases: TGTGCCAGCAGTGAACTAACAGGGTACGAACTAGATGGCTACACCTTC.